The clone carrying this TCR beta chain was counted a few times. The antigen is undetermined. This sample is drawn from a study of T cells in Graves' hyperthyroidism and ophthalmopathy. Overall study context: Peripheral blood was collected at initial diagnosis, before any treatment.

The TCR beta CDR3 regions underwent amplification using RNA transcripts as the source. First-round RT-PCR of the TCR CDR3 relied on the HTBI primer set. From the multiplex PCR reads, TCRdb called clonotypes with MiXCR, one entry per CDR3 protein. The top ten hold 25% to 30% of the sample, which has some 500,000 distinct CDR3 sequences, roughly 16% seen once. Trimming shortened V by 3 bases and J by 6 bases, and 15 bases separated the two germline ends. The CDR3 totals 15 residues. Germline V lookup: CDR1 KGHDR, CDR2 SFDVKD. Notes on the study in general: Most thyroid clonotypes expanded above 0.001 were also detected in blood. Separating ophthalmopathy from stable hyperthyroidism was achieved by a 13 V-J model.

The specimen sequenced was blood. This TCR derives from a woman aged 25-40 years with Graves' ophthalmopathy. The chain combines TRBV24-1 with TRBJ2-3, with D tentatively TRBD2 (5 bases). CDR3 amino acids: CATSDVGNLGDTQYF. In DNA form, the CDR3 reads TGTGCCACCAGTGATGTCGGGAACTTGGGGGATACGCAGTATTTT.